This T cell receptor beta chain was identified in a study of shared clonotypes between healthy human individuals. Repertoires were generated with immunoSEQ multiplex PCR, while TCRdb's copy carries only in-frame clones and drops some. The table has millions of clones, roughly 95% seen once. CDR1 is MDHEN, CDR2 SYDVKM, per germline. Trimming pared 2 bases from V and 4 bases from J, leaving 3 bases between. The CDR3 is made up of 12 amino acids. The V and J genes are TRBV28 and TRBJ2-1; unclear D gene. This TCR was sampled from a man between 18 and 35 years old in good health. The sample taken for sequencing was naive CD4+ T cells sorted from blood. Described subset: CD45RA+ positively selected. CDR3 residues: CASSLIYNEQFF. The CDR3 DNA reads as TGTGCCAGCAGTTTAATTTACAATGAGCAGTTCTTC.